This T cell receptor beta chain is from a study of T cell responses to AZD1222 COVID-19 vaccine. General study results and limits: Sampling captured repertoires only after the peak T cell response. Researchers report vaccine-associated CD4 TCRs spanning spike, with dominance at 160-218 and 743-854. Clonal diversity may have been underestimated in mostly white British donors. Spike-specific TCR breadth and depth rose after two AZD1222 doses.

Comments on this clone: The antigen is not known.

Profiled with immunoSEQ multiplex PCR; TCRdb holds only in-frame clones, not every one. Of under 140,000 clones detected, 92% appear once; the ten largest clones hold over 6%. The J segment lost 1 base and the V segment lost 4 bases, leaving 3 bases of the junction unmatched. The CDR3 covers 15 residues. Germline CDR1 reads MNHNY; CDR2 reads SVGAGI (reference sequence). This TCR was sampled from an adult in good health. The rearrangement uses TRBV6-6 and TRBJ1-3; TRBD1 agrees at 8 bases. The sample was peripheral blood, taken on day 0 of AZD1222 vaccination. As DNA, the CDR3 is TGTGCCAGCAGTTCGGACAGGGTTTCTGGAAACACCATATATTTT. This translates into CASSSDRVSGNTIYF.